This T cell receptor beta chain emerged from a study of blood T cell repertoires in COVID-19. As for the study in general: Samples came from the United States, Italy and Spain, spanning acute and convalescent COVID-19. PBMCs, B-cell-depleted T cells, or T cells provided the cDNA or gDNA that made up the material.

Germline lookup yields CDR1 MNHEY and CDR2 SVGAGI. V shed 1 base and J 7 bases; nucleotides not matched to a gene: 5. The CDR3 runs to 15 residues. Assay: immunoSEQ multiplex PCR; the TCRdb copy retains only in-frame clones and omits some. The sample comprises approximately 60,000 clones, over 75% of which are singletons, and about 7.2% rests with the top ten. This TCR derives from a man between 60 and 70 years old with active or convalescent COVID-19. The chain couples TRBV6-5 to TRBJ2-1, with 9 bases identical to TRBD2. Input material: peripheral blood. The CDR3 bases are TGTGCCAGCAGTTACTTTAATAGCGGGAGAAATGAGCAGTTCTTC. Its protein product is CASSYFNSGRNEQFF.